These 29 T cell receptor beta chains share one sample of origin, sequenced in a study of post-analysis software for immune sequencing data. Each TCR beta cDNA library carried unique molecular identifiers. TCRdb redid the calling of the PCR reads with MiXCR, one entry per CDR3 protein. Of roughly 670,000 distinct CDR3 sequences in the sample, 55% to 70% are singletons; the top ten hold approximately 11%. General study results and limits: In patients, TRBV5-6, TRBV5-1 and TRBV20-1 belonged to five TRBV segments found more frequently than in controls.

Their cognate antigens are unknown. Sequencing used blood. All receptors come from a girl aged 2-10 years with multiple sclerosis.

The chain couples TRBV5-1 to TRBJ1-1; D call uncertain. Trimming removed 0 bases at V and 7 bases at J, with 7 bases between. Per germline, CDR1 SGHRS and CDR2 YFSETQ. The CDR3 has 12 amino acids. The CDR3 here is CASSLGHIEAFF. The CDR3 DNA reads as TGCGCCAGCAGCTTGGGGCACATTGAAGCTTTCTTT.

The chain links TRBV29-1 to TRBJ2-1; D is perhaps TRBD2 (5 bases). Trimming pared 7 bases from V and 4 bases from J, leaving 14 bases between. The CDR3 has 13 amino acids. CDR1 and CDR2 (germline): SQVTM, ANQGSEA. The CDR3 bases are TGCAGCGGGCATGTAGCGAAGTACAATGAGCAGTTCTTC. Translated: CSGHVAKYNEQFF.

V gene TRBV20-1 combines with J gene TRBJ2-1; D is uncertain. Trimming took 0 bases from V and 9 from J, leaving 15 bases between them. The CDR3 is 14 amino acids. The germline V gene has CDR1 DFQATT and CDR2 SNEGSKA (reference sequence). CDR3: CSARDQPVRFEQFF. CDR3 DNA: TGCAGTGCTAGAGATCAGCCGGTGAGGTTTGAGCAGTTCTTC.

In nucleotides, the CDR3 is TGTGCCAGCAGCCAAGATTGGGACCCTAGCGGGGGGCCCTACAATGAGCAGTTCTTC. Its protein product is CASSQDWDPSGGPYNEQFF. The chain links TRBV3-1 to TRBJ2-1; 11 bases map to TRBD2. Germline CDR1 and CDR2: LGHDT and YNNKEL (reference sequence). The CDR3 is made up of 19 amino acids. Trimming at V came to 0 bases and at J to 2 bases, leaving 9 bases not matched to a gene.

This rearrangement joins TRBV12-3 or TRBV12-4 to TRBJ2-1, with D possibly matching TRBD1 (5 bases). Trimming stripped 6 bases from V and 0 bases from J, with 9 bases between. The CDR3 sequence is 14 residues long. CDR3 protein: CASRGPSSYNEQFF. The CDR3 DNA follows: TGTGCCAGCAGGGGGCCGAGCTCCTACAATGAGCAGTTCTTC.

This clonotype has a single count. CDR3: CASSVGAGGGNEQFF. The DNA of the CDR3 is TGTGCCAGCAGCGTGGGAGCGGGAGGTGGGAATGAGCAGTTCTTC. The chain carries TRBV9 and TRBJ2-1; 9 bases are shared with TRBD2. From germline, CDR1 is SGDLS and CDR2 YYNGEE. The V gene end was trimmed by 2 bases and the J gene end by 7 bases; junction bases not matched to a gene: 7. CDR3 size: 15 residues. Complete variable domain (other parts from reference TRBV9 and TRBJ2-1): DSGVTQTPKHLITATGQRVTLRCSPRSGDLSVYWYQQSLDQGLQFLIQYYNGEERAKGNILERFSAQQFPDLHSELNLSSLELGDSALYFCASSVGAGGGNEQFFGPGTRLTVL.

The V call is TRBV29-1, the J call TRBJ2-7, with 7 bases identical to TRBD2. Trimming took 6 bases from V and 6 from J; bases not matched to a gene: 8. The CDR3 is 12 amino acids. Germline CDR1 and CDR2: SQVTM and ANQGSEA. The CDR3 region is CSVGQTSSEQYF. CDR3 DNA sequence: TGCAGCGTCGGCCAGACTAGCAGCGAGCAGTACTTC.

This clonotype turned up a few times. It may be a read error: a sequence one base away is much more abundant. The V and J genes are TRBV10-2 and TRBJ1-1, with a possible D match to TRBD1 (5 bases). Germline V gene data show CDR1 as WSHSY and CDR2 as SAAADI. V lost 4 bases, J lost 4 bases, and 7 bases lay in between. This CDR3 is 12 amino acids long. CDR3 region: CASSGRGTEAFF. The CDR3 DNA is TGCGCCAGCAGTGGAAGGGGCACTGAAGCTTTCTTT.

For the CDR3, the DNA is TGTGCCAGCAGTTTATCGGGAGGGGTTGGCTACACCTTC. Its translation: CASSLSGGVGYTF. The chain has TRBV27 and TRBJ1-2; perhaps TRBD1 as D (5 bases). CDR3 size: 13 residues. V lost 0 bases, J lost 7 bases, and 9 bases lay in between. CDR1 is MNHEY, CDR2 SMNVEV, per germline (reference sequence).

This clonotype turned up a few times. CDR3: CASSIVRFPGSYNEQYF. The CDR3 region has the DNA TGTGCCAGTAGTATAGTGAGGTTCCCGGGCTCCTACAATGAGCAGTACTTC. The chain links TRBV19 to TRBJ2-1; D is unresolved. The J call may be incorrect, as the DNA end agrees better with TRBJ2-7. CDR3 length equals 17 residues. Germline CDR1 is LNHDA and CDR2 is SQIVND (reference sequence).

This clonotype was seen more than once but under ten times. The chain carries TRBV13 and TRBJ2-5; D is perhaps TRBD2 (7 bases). The CDR3 length is 15 residues. In germline, CDR1 is PRHDT, CDR2 FYEKMQ (reference sequence). V was shortened by 9 bases and J by 1 base, with 18 bases between the two germline ends. CDR3 nucleotides: TGTGCCAGTTTAAAGGGGGGGATCTTCCAAGAGACCCAGTACTTC. Its protein product is CASLKGGIFQETQYF.

Comments on this clonotype: The junction shows a germline mismatch at one end, possibly a read error. The chain employs TRBV10-3 and TRBJ2-3; 7 bases are shared with TRBD2. This CDR3 comprises 17 residues. Germline V lookup: CDR1 ENHRY, CDR2 SYGVKD. CDR3 protein: CAISESVLRESTDTQYF. The CDR3 nucleotides are TGTGCCATCAGTGAGTCGGTTTTGCGGGAGAGCACGGATACGCAGTATTTT.

The rearrangement uses TRBV12-3 or TRBV12-4 and TRBJ1-2; D ambiguous. The CDR3 runs to 16 residues. V was pared by 3 bases and J by 2 bases, with 16 bases between. The CDR3 sequence: CASSFLGSRRNYGYTF. DNA for the CDR3: TGTGCCAGCAGTTTTTTGGGGAGCCGTCGGAACTATGGCTACACCTTC.

The V call is TRBV20-1, the J call TRBJ1-1; tentatively, D is TRBD1 (6 bases). The CDR3 spans 14 residues. CDR1 DFQATT and CDR2 SNEGSKA come from the germline V gene (reference sequence). The V and J ends lost 6 bases and 2 bases respectively, with 16 bases between them. CDR3 amino acids: CSATGGQINTEAFF. CDR3 bases: TGCAGTGCCACCGGGGGGCAGATTAACACTGAAGCTTTCTTT.

The chain employs TRBV3-1 and TRBJ1-1; no reliable D call. The CDR3 is 14 amino acids. Germline CDR1 LGHDT, CDR2 YNNKEL (reference sequence). Trimming shortened V by 1 base and J by 1 base, and 7 bases separated the two germline ends. CDR3 DNA sequence: TGTGCCAGCAGCCAAGGGCAGAGGAACACTGAAGCTTTCTTT. It is translated as CASSQGQRNTEAFF. The variable domain in full, with the rest retrieved from reference TRBV3-1 and TRBJ1-1, is DTAVSQTPKYLVTQMGNDKSIKCEQNLGHDTMYWYKQDSKKFLKIMFSYNNKELIINETVPNRFSPKSPDKAHLNLHINSLELGDSAVYFCASSQGQRNTEAFFGQGTRLTVV.

This clonotype showed up just a few times. The V gene is TRBV24-1, the J gene TRBJ1-2; 7 bases agree with TRBD1. The CDR3 is made up of 15 amino acids. V was pared by 3 bases and J by 4 bases, with 7 bases of the junction left unmatched. CDR1 is KGHDR, CDR2 SFDVKD, per germline. As DNA, the CDR3 is TGTGCCACCAGTGATCCGGGACAGAGCCTCTATGGCTACACCTTC. Amino acids: CATSDPGQSLYGYTF.

V gene TRBV7-6 combines with J gene TRBJ1-1; 7 bases are shared with TRBD1. Germline V gene data show CDR1 as SGHVS and CDR2 as FNYEAQ. J lost 4 bases, V lost 4 bases, and 6 bases had no gene match. This CDR3 comprises 14 residues. The CDR3 reads CASSYQQGTTEAFF. In DNA, the CDR3 is TGTGCCAGCAGCTACCAACAGGGGACCACTGAAGCTTTCTTT.

A few counts support this clonotype. The CDR3 sequence: CASSAGQGNNEQFF. The CDR3, as DNA: TGTGCCAGCAGCGCCGGACAGGGAAACAATGAGCAGTTCTTC. The rearrangement links TRBV7-6 to TRBJ2-1, with TRBD1 identical over 8 bases. The CDR3 has 14 residues. Trimming at V came to 5 bases and at J to 5 bases, leaving 5 bases not matched to a gene. Germline lookup yields CDR1 SGHVS and CDR2 FNYEAQ. The variable domain in full, with the rest retrieved from reference TRBV7-6 and TRBJ2-1, is GAGVSQSPRYKVTKRGQDVALRCDPISGHVSLYWYRQALGQGPEFLTYFNYEAQQDKSGLPNDRFSAERPEGSISTLTIQRTEQRDSAMYRCASSAGQGNNEQFFGPGTRLTVL.

The chain couples TRBV4-1 to TRBJ2-1; the match to TRBD2 covers 7 bases. The germline V gene has CDR1 MGHRA and CDR2 YSYEKL. V was pared by 8 bases and J by 5 bases, with 12 bases of the junction left unmatched. CDR3 length: 15 amino acids. In DNA, the CDR3 is TGCGCCAGCCGTCCGGCGGGAGATACGGACAATGAGCAGTTCTTC. This sequence encodes CASRPAGDTDNEQFF.

The chain joins TRBV6-6 to TRBJ1-4, with a weak D call TRBD1 (6 bases). CDR1 and CDR2 from the germline V gene are MNHNY and SVGAGI (reference sequence). V was clipped by 2 bases and J by 8 bases, with 6 bases between them. CDR3 length: 12 amino acids. CDR3 protein: CASSYGTEKLFF. As DNA, the CDR3 is TGTGCCAGCAGTTACGGGACAGAAAAACTGTTTTTT.

This clonotype has just a few counts. CDR3 residues: CAWSVTSRTDTQYF. The CDR3 nucleotides read TGTGCCTGGAGTGTAACATCGCGCACAGATACGCAGTATTTT. The V and J genes are TRBV30 and TRBJ2-3; D call uncertain. The V end lost 0 bases, the J end lost 1 base, and 8 bases lay between the germline ends. The germline V gene encodes CDR1 GTSNPN and CDR2 SVGIG (reference sequence). The CDR3 runs to 14 residues.

This chain connects TRBV10-3 to TRBJ2-3; 10 nucleotides match TRBD1. Losses at the gene ends were 6 bases for V and 5 bases for J; bases not matched to a gene: 8. The CDR3 loop spans 15 amino acids. Germline values: CDR1 ENHRY, CDR2 SYGVKD. As DNA, the CDR3 is TGTGCCATCAGACCGACAGGGGGCCTTGGAGATACGCAGTATTTT. Its translation: CAIRPTGGLGDTQYF.

The sample holds one count of this clonotype. The rearrangement links TRBV3-1 to TRBJ2-3; 9 bases line up with TRBD2. V lost 5 bases and J lost 1; bases outside the gene matches: 4. The CDR3 covers 15 residues. CDR1 and CDR2 (germline): LGHDT, YNNKEL (reference sequence). This CDR3 is CASSWGLAGTDTQYF. CDR3 coding DNA: TGTGCCAGCAGCTGGGGACTAGCAGGCACAGATACGCAGTATTTT.

There are a few counts of this clonotype. The chain employs TRBV28 and TRBJ2-7, with TRBD1 matching over 9 bases. CDR1 and CDR2 (germline): MDHEN, SYDVKM. V lost 4 bases to trimming and J lost 2 bases; unmatched junction nucleotides: 6. The CDR3 runs to 15 residues. The CDR3 protein is CASSSPGTGTYEQYF. CDR3 sequence (DNA): TGTGCCAGCAGTTCCCCCGGGACAGGGACCTACGAGCAGTACTTC.

CDR3 coding DNA: TGTGCCAGCAGTTACTCGGGGGTGAATTCACCCCTCCACTTT. Translating gives CASSYSGVNSPLHF. This chain uses TRBV6-5 with TRBJ1-6, with D possibly matching TRBD1 (5 bases). There are 14 residues in the CDR3. V was cut by 0 bases and J by 7 bases, with 7 bases left in between. Per the germline V gene, CDR1 is MNHEY and CDR2 is SVGAGI.

The chain recombines TRBV10-3 with TRBJ2-1; TRBD2 aligns across 9 bases. Germline lookup yields CDR1 ENHRY and CDR2 SYGVKD. Trimming removed 0 bases from V and 6 bases from J; junction bases left unmatched: 3. The CDR3 length is 15 residues. The CDR3 sequence: CAISESVAGVNEQFF. CDR3 coding DNA: TGTGCCATCAGTGAGTCGGTAGCGGGGGTCAATGAGCAGTTCTTC.

This clonotype was detected only a few times. The rearrangement links TRBV29-1 to TRBJ1-4, with TRBD1 matching 11 bases. CDR3 length: 13 residues. In germline, CDR1 is SQVTM, CDR2 ANQGSEA. Unmatched junction bases numbered 5, after V lost 7 bases and J lost 7 bases. The CDR3 DNA is TGCAGCGGGTCCGGGACAGGGGGTGAAAAACTGTTTTTT. Translating it yields CSGSGTGGEKLFF.

There are a few counts of this clonotype. This chain uses TRBV6-2 or TRBV6-3 with TRBJ2-5; D possibly corresponds to TRBD1 (6 bases). This CDR3 has 13 residues. Deletions cut 5 bases from V and 1 base from J, with 8 bases between. The germline V gene has CDR1 MNHEY and CDR2 SVGEGT. DNA for the CDR3: TGTGCCAGCAGTCGGGACACCCAAGAGACCCAGTACTTC. This sequence encodes CASSRDTQETQYF.

This clonotype has a handful of counts. The chain has TRBV20-1 and TRBJ1-2; a weak D match, TRBD1 (6 bases). The CDR3 has 16 residues. Trimming pared 1 base from V and 4 bases from J, leaving 19 bases between. The germline CDR1 and CDR2 sequences are DFQATT and SNEGSKA (reference sequence). CDR3: CSARARGPQGGYGYTF. The CDR3 DNA reads TGCAGTGCTAGAGCGCGGGGCCCACAGGGCGGCTATGGCTACACCTTC.